Presented here are 16 T cell receptor beta chains from one specimen sequenced in a study of blood T cell repertoires in COVID-19 (dated by TCRdb to 2020 to 2021). Libraries were built with the immunoSEQ multiplex PCR assay. In TCRdb, the immuneACCESS table is reduced to in-frame sequences with V and J assigned. These tables do not hold every clone; where another copy was compared, an unresolved V gene accounts for under half, and the others remain unexplained. This sample holds about 220,000 clones; over 75% were observed only once. Together, the top ten hold 1.9% of the sample. Specimen: peripheral blood. These receptor sequences come from a man aged 35-49 years with active or convalescent COVID-19.

This chain links TRBV5-1 with TRBJ2-3; 7 bases match TRBD1. The V gene's germline CDR1 is SGHRS and CDR2 YFSETQ. The CDR3 loop spans 15 amino acids. The junction had 9 bases not matched to a gene; V was cut back by 8 bases and J by 0 bases. The CDR3 protein is CASSITGQSTDTQYF. The CDR3 DNA reads as TGCGCCAGTAGCATCACGGGACAGAGCACAGATACGCAGTATTTT.

In the case of this clone: A much larger clonotype is one base distant, so this may be a read error. The genes are TRBV2 and TRBJ2-1; D is undetermined. In germline, CDR1 is SNHLY, CDR2 FYNNEI. Deletions cut 7 bases from V and 5 bases from J, with 12 bases between. The CDR3 runs to 13 residues. The CDR3 spells CASKQEQNNEQFF. CDR3 sequence (DNA): TGTGCCAGCAAGCAGGAACAGAACAATGAGCAGTTCTTC. Variable domain in full (rest from reference TRBV2 and TRBJ2-1): EPEVTQTPSHQVTQMGQEVILRCVPISNHLYFYWYRQILGQKVEFLVSFYNNEISEKSEIFDDQFSVERPDGSNFTLKIRSTKLEDSAMYFCASKQEQNNEQFFGPGTRLTVL.

A few counts support this clone. The chain uses TRBV7-3 and TRBJ2-2, with TRBD2 as a possible D gene (5 bases). This CDR3 spans 15 amino acids. Trimming removed 3 bases at V and 7 bases at J, with 15 bases between. Germline loops: CDR1 SGHTA, CDR2 FQGTGA. CDR3 residues: CASSFGMEQNGELFF. CDR3 sequence (DNA): TGTGCCAGCAGCTTCGGGATGGAACAGAACGGGGAGCTGTTTTTT.

V is TRBV29-1 and J is TRBJ1-3, with a possible D match to TRBD1 (5 bases). CDR1 and CDR2 (germline): SQVTM, ANQGSEA. V was cut by 7 bases and J by 4 bases, with 14 bases left in between. This CDR3 is built from 13 residues. The CDR3 nucleotides read TGCAGCGGGGGGGGACTTGAAGGAAACACCATATATTTT. This encodes CSGGGLEGNTIYF.

The V and J genes are TRBV24-1 and TRBJ2-3; 9 nucleotides align to TRBD1. Per the germline V gene, CDR1 is KGHDR and CDR2 is SFDVKD. The ends lost 2 bases at V and 3 bases at J; junction bases unmatched: 5. The CDR3 is 16 amino acids. CDR3 residues: CATSDSGTGITDTQYF. CDR3 sequence (DNA): TGTGCCACCAGTGATTCCGGGACAGGGATAACAGATACGCAGTATTTT.

In its sample, this clone was seen a few times. The chain has TRBV30 and TRBJ1-2; no clear D. Germline V gene lookup returns CDR1 GTSNPN and CDR2 SVGIG (reference sequence). The V end lost 2 bases, the J end lost 8 bases, and 12 bases lay between the germline ends. The CDR3 is 12 residues long. CDR3 amino acids: CAWSLGPLGYTF. The CDR3 DNA sequence: TGTGCCTGGAGTCTCGGTCCCCTCGGCTACACCTTC.

The V and J genes are TRBV25-1 and TRBJ2-7; 9 bases line up with TRBD1. The CDR3 contains 15 residues. Trimming cost V 7 bases and J 2 bases; bases outside gene matches: 9. The V gene's germline CDR1 is MGHDK and CDR2 SYGVNS. The CDR3 protein is CASNHQTGGAYEQYF. CDR3 bases: TGTGCCAGCAACCATCAAACAGGGGGCGCCTACGAGCAGTACTTC.

This clone was detected once. This chain connects TRBV2 to TRBJ1-2; TRBD1 matches 8 bases. Unmatched junction bases numbered 8, after V lost 2 bases and J lost 6 bases. Germline CDR1 is SNHLY and CDR2 is FYNNEI. This CDR3 contains 15 residues. CDR3 nucleotides: TGTGCCAGCAGTGAATTGGCAGGGGGCGCGGATGGCTACACCTTC. It translates to CASSELAGGADGYTF.

This chain uses TRBV4-2 with TRBJ2-7, with D tentatively TRBD2 (5 bases). With 1 base removed from V and 2 bases from J, the gap between germline ends came to 21 bases. The length of the CDR3 is 18 residues. Germline CDR1 is LGHNA and CDR2 is YNFKEQ. The CDR3 loop reads CASSQGESSLAETYEQYF. Written as DNA, the CDR3 is TGTGCCAGCAGCCAAGGAGAATCCTCCCTAGCCGAAACCTACGAGCAGTACTTC.

V is TRBV12-5 and J is TRBJ2-1; 7 bases line up with TRBD1. V dropped 2 bases and J dropped 6; count of bases not matched to a gene: 13. There are 17 residues in the CDR3. From germline, CDR1 is LGHNT and CDR2 FRNRAP. CDR3 sequence reads: CASGLPPRGPRSNEQFF. DNA for the CDR3: TGTGCTAGTGGTTTGCCACCAAGGGGGCCCAGGAGCAATGAGCAGTTCTTC. Looking up the rest from reference TRBV12-5 and TRBJ2-1 gives the full variable domain: DARVTQTPRHKVTEMGQEVTMRCQPILGHNTVFWYRQTMMQGLELLAYFRNRAPLDDSGMPKDRFSAEMPDATLATLKIQPSEPRDSAVYFCASGLPPRGPRSNEQFFGPGTRLTVL.

This clone was seen a single time. This chain links TRBV2 with TRBJ1-1; the D is unclear. The CDR3 sequence is 14 residues long. V lost 10 bases and J 4 bases, leaving 19 bases between the germline ends. Per germline, CDR1 SNHLY and CDR2 FYNNEI. The CDR3 protein is CATDAESGATEAFF. CDR3 nucleotide sequence: TGTGCCACCGATGCGGAGAGTGGTGCCACTGAAGCTTTCTTT.

This chain joins TRBV28 and TRBJ2-5, with 8 bases aligning to TRBD1. The V gene's germline CDR1 is MDHEN and CDR2 SYDVKM. With V trimmed by 6 bases and J by 3 bases, 9 bases remained unmatched. The length of the CDR3 is 15 residues. In nucleotides, the CDR3 is TGTGCCAGCAGCAATATCCGGACAGGGAAAGAGACCCAGTACTTC. This encodes CASSNIRTGKETQYF.

V and J are TRBV2 and TRBJ1-3; a weak D match, TRBD1 (5 bases). The CDR3 length is 16 residues. Germline CDR1 reads SNHLY; CDR2 reads FYNNEI. The V gene lost 6 bases and the J gene lost 2 bases, with 17 bases spanning the gap. Here the CDR3 DNA reads TGTGCCAGCAGAGAGGTGGGGGGTTCCCCTGGAAACACCATATATTTT. Translating it yields CASREVGGSPGNTIYF.

The V and J genes are TRBV7-9 and TRBJ1-2; TRBD1 agrees at 9 bases. V lost 4 bases and J lost 4; bases outside the gene matches: 10. Germline CDR1 SEHNR, CDR2 FQNEAQ (reference sequence). The CDR3 length is 16 residues. CDR3 nucleotides: TGTGCCAGCAGCTGGGTAGGGACAGGGTACGGCTATGGCTACACCTTC. Amino acids: CASSWVGTGYGYGYTF.

The V and J genes are TRBV18 and TRBJ2-1; 12 bases line up with TRBD2. The CDR3 totals 16 residues. CDR1 and CDR2 (germline): KGHSH, LQKENI. Trimming at V came to 2 bases and at J to 8 bases, leaving 7 bases not matched to a gene. The CDR3 loop reads CASSPVLAGGPHEQFF. The CDR3 nucleotides are TGTGCCAGCTCACCAGTACTAGCGGGAGGACCCCATGAGCAGTTCTTC.

The chain's CDR3 is CASSVALAGDEQYF. The CDR3 region has the DNA TGTGCCAGCAGCGTAGCTCTAGCGGGAGACGAGCAGTACTTC. The V and J genes are TRBV9 and TRBJ2-7; 10 bases line up with TRBD2. The V gene's germline CDR1 is SGDLS and CDR2 YYNGEE. J lost 5 bases, V lost 0 bases, and 2 bases had no gene match. This CDR3 spans 14 amino acids.